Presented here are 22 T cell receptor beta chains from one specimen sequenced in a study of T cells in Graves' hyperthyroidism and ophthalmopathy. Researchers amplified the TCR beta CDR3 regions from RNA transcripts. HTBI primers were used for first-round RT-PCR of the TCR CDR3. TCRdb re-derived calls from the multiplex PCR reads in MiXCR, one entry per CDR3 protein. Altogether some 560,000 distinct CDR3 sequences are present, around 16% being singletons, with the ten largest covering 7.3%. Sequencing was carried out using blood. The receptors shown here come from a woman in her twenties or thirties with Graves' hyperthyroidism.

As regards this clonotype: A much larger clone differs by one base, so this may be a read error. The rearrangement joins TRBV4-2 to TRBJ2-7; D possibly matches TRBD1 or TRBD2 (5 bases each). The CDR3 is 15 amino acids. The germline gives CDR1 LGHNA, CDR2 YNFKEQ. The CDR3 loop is CASGQDLAGSYEQYF. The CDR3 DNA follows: TGTGCCAGCGGCCAAGATTTGGCAGGGAGCTACGAGCAGTACTTC.

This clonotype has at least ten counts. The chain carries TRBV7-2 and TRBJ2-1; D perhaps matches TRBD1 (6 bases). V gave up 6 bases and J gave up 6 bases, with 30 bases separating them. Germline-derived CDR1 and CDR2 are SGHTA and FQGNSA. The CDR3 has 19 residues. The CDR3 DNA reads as TGTGCCAGCAGTCGACCCGCTGAGATACAGGGTACCAGATTCAATGAGCAGTTCTTC. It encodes CASSRPAEIQGTRFNEQFF.

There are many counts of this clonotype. The chain's CDR3 is CSGTGTGADTEAFF. CDR3 in DNA: TGCAGCGGCACTGGGACAGGGGCGGACACTGAAGCTTTCTTT. V is TRBV29-1 and J is TRBJ1-1, with 10 bases identical to TRBD1. Unmatched junction bases numbered 8, after V lost 7 bases and J lost 3 bases. Germline V lookup: CDR1 SQVTM, CDR2 ANQGSEA. The CDR3 sequence is 14 residues long.

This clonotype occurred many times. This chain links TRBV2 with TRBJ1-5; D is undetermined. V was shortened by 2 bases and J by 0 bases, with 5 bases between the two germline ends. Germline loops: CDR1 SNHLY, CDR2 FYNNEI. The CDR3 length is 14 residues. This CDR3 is CASSETVSNQPQHF. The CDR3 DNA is TGTGCCAGCAGTGAAACTGTTAGCAATCAGCCCCAGCATTTT.

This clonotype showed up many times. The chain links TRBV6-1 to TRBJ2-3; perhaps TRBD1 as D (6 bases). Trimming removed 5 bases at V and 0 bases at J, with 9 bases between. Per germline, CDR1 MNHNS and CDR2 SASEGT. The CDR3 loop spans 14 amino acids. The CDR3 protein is CASSTTGSTDTQYF. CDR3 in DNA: TGTGCCAGCAGTACGACAGGCAGCACAGATACGCAGTATTTT.

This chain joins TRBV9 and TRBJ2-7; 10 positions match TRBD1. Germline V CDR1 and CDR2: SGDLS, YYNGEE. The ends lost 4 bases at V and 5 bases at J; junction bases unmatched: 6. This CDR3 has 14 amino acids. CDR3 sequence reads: CASSLETGGNEQYF. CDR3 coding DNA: TGTGCCAGCAGCCTCGAGACAGGGGGCAACGAGCAGTACTTC.

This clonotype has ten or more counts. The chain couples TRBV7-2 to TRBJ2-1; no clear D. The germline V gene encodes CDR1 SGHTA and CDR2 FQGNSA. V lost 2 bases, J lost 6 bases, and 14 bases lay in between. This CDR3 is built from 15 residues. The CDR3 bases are TGTGCCAGCAGCTTAAGTCGGGTTCGTGGCAATGAGCAGTTCTTC. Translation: CASSLSRVRGNEQFF. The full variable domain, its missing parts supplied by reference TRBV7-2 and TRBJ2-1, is GAGVSQSPSNKVTEKGKDVELRCDPISGHTALYWYRQSLGQGLEFLIYFQGNSAPDKSGLPSDRFSAERTGGSVSTLTIQRTQQEDSAVYLCASSLSRVRGNEQFFGPGTRLTVL.

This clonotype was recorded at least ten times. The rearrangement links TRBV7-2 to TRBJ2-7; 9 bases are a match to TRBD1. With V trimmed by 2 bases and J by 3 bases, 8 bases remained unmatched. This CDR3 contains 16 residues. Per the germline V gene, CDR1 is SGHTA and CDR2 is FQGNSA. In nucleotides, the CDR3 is TGTGCCAGCAGCTTAAGTCCCCCGGGACAGGGCTACGAGCAGTACTTC. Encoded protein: CASSLSPPGQGYEQYF.

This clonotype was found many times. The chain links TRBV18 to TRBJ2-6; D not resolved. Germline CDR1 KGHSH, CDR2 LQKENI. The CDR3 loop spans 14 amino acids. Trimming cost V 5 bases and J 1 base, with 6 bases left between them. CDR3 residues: CASSSASGANVLTF. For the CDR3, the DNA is TGTGCCAGCTCATCGGCATCTGGGGCCAACGTCCTGACTTTC.

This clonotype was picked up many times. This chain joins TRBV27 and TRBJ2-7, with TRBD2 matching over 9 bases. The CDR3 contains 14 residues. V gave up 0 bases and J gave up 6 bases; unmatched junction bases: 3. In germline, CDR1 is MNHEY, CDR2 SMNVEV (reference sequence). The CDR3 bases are TGTGCCAGCAGTTTATCTAGCGGGAGCTCCGAGCAGTACTTC. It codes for CASSLSSGSSEQYF.

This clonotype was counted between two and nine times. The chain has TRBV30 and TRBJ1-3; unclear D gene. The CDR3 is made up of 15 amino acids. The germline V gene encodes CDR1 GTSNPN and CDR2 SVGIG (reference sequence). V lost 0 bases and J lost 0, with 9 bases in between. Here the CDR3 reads CAWSVPRHSGNTIYF. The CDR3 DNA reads TGTGCCTGGAGTGTCCCCAGGCACTCTGGAAACACCATATATTTT. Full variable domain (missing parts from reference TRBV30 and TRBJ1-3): SQTIHQWPATLVQPVGSPLSLECTVEGTSNPNLYWYRQAAGRGLQLLFYSVGIGQISSEVPQNLSASRPQDRQFILSSKKLLLSDSGFYLCAWSVPRHSGNTIYFGEGSWLTVV.

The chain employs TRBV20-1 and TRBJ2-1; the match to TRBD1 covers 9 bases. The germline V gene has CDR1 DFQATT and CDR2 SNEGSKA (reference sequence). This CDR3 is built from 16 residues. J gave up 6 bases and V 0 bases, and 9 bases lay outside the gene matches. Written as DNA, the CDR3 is TGCAGTGCTAGAGATTCCACCGGGACAGGGTTCAATGAGCAGTTCTTC. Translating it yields CSARDSTGTGFNEQFF.

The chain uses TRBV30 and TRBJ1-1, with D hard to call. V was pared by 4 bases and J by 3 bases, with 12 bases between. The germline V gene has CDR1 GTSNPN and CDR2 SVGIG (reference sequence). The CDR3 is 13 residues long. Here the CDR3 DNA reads TGTGCCTGGAATATCGGTCTTGACACTGAAGCTTTCTTT. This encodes CAWNIGLDTEAFF.

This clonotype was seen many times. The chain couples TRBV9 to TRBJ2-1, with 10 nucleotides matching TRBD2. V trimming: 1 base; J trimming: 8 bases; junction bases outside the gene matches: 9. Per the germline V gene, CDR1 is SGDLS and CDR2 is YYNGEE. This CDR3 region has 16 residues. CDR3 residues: CASSVSALAGTDEQFF. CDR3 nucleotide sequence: TGTGCCAGCAGCGTATCTGCACTAGCGGGAACGGATGAGCAGTTCTTC. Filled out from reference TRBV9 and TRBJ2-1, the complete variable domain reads DSGVTQTPKHLITATGQRVTLRCSPRSGDLSVYWYQQSLDQGLQFLIQYYNGEERAKGNILERFSAQQFPDLHSELNLSSLELGDSALYFCASSVSALAGTDEQFFGPGTRLTVL.

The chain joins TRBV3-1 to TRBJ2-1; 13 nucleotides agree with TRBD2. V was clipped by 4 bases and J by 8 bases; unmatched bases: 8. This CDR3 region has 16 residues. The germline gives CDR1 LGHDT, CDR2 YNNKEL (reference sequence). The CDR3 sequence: CASSRPGTSGNDEQFF. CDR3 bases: TGTGCCAGCAGCCGACCCGGGACTAGCGGGAATGATGAGCAGTTCTTC.

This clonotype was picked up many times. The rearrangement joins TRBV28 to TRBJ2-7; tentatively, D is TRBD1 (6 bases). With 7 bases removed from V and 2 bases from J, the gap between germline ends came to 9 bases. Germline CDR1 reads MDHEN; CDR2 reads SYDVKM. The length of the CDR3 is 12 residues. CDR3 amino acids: CASTTGPYEQYF. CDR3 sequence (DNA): TGTGCCAGCACGACAGGACCCTACGAGCAGTACTTC.

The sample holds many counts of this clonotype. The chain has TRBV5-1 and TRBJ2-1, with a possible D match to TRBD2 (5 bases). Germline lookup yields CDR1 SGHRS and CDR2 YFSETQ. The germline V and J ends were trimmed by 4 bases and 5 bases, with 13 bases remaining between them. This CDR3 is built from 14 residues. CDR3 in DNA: TGCGCCAGCAGCCCGTCCGGGATCGACAATGAGCAGTTCTTC. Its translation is CASSPSGIDNEQFF.

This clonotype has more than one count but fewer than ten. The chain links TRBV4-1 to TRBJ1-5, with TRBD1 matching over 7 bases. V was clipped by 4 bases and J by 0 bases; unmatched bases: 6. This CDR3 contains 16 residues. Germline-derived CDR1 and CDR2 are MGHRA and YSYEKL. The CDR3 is CASSPTTGTSNQPQHF. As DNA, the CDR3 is TGCGCCAGCAGCCCGACGACAGGGACTAGCAATCAGCCCCAGCATTTT.

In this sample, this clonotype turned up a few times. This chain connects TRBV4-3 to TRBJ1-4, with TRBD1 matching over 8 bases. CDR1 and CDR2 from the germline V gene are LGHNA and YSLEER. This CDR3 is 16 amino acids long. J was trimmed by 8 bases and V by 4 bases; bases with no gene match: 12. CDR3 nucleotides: TGCGCCAGCAGCCCTGGGACCGGACAGGGATACGAAAAACTGTTTTTT. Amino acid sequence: CASSPGTGQGYEKLFF.

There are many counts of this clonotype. The CDR3 spells CASSLAGLAKNIQYF. Written as DNA, the CDR3 is TGTGCCAGCAGTTTAGCGGGACTAGCCAAAAACATTCAGTACTTC. This chain joins TRBV12-3 or TRBV12-4 and TRBJ2-4, with a possible D match to TRBD2 (6 bases). CDR3 length equals 15 residues. V shed 0 bases and J shed 0 bases, with 6 bases lying between them.

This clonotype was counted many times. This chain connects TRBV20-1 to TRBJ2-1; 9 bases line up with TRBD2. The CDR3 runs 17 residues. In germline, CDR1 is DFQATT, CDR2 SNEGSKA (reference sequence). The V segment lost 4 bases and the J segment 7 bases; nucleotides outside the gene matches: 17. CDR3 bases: TGCAGTGCTACACGGGGGGCGGGAGGGCTGAGGTGGAATGAGCAGTTCTTC. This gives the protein CSATRGAGGLRWNEQFF.

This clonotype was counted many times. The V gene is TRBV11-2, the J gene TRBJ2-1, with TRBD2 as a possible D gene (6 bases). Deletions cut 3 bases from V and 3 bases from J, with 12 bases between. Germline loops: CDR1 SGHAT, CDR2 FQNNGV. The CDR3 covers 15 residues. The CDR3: CASSFGTPNYNEQFF. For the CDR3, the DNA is TGTGCCAGCAGCTTCGGGACTCCCAACTACAATGAGCAGTTCTTC.